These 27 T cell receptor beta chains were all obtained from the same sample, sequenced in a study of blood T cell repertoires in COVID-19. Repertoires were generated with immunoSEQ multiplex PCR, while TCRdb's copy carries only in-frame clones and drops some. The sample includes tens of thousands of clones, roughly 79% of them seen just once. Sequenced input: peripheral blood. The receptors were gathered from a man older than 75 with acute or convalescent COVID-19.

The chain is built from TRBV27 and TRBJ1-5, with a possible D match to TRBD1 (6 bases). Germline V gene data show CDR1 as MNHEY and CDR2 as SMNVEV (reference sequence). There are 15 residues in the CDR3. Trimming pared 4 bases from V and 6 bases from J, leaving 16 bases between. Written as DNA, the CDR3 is TGTGCCAGCAGTTCATGGACAGACTCAGGTCAGCCCCAGCATTTT. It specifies CASSSWTDSGQPQHF.

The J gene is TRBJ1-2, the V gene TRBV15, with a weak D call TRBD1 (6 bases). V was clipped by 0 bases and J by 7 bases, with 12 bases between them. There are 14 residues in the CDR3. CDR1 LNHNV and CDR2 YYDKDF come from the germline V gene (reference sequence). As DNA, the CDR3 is TGTGCCACCAGCAGAGATGAGCAGGGGTTTGGCTACACCTTC. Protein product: CATSRDEQGFGYTF.

CDR3 protein: CASSLVSGDRGGEQYF. In DNA, the CDR3 is TGCGCCAGCAGCTTGGTTTCCGGGGACAGGGGTGGTGAGCAGTACTTC. V and J are TRBV5-1 and TRBJ2-7; TRBD1 matches at 10 bases. There are 16 residues in the CDR3. Germline CDR1 and CDR2: SGHRS and YFSETQ. V was pared by 0 bases and J by 7 bases, with 10 bases of the junction left unmatched.

The CDR3 is CASSLAVGYTEAFF. In nucleotides, the CDR3 is TGTGCCAGCAGCTTAGCGGTCGGGTACACTGAAGCTTTCTTT. The J gene is TRBJ1-1, the V gene TRBV7-8, with D hard to call. The CDR3 runs 14 residues. The germline CDR1 and CDR2 sequences are SGHVS and FQNEAQ. The V gene lost 0 bases and the J gene lost 3 bases, with 8 bases spanning the gap. The full variable domain, with the rest looked up from reference TRBV7-8 and TRBJ1-1, is GAGVSQSPRYKVAKRGQDVALRCDPISGHVSLFWYQQALGQGPEFLTYFQNEAQLDKSGLPSDRFFAERPEGSVSTLKIQRTQQEDSAVYLCASSLAVGYTEAFFGQGTRLTVV.

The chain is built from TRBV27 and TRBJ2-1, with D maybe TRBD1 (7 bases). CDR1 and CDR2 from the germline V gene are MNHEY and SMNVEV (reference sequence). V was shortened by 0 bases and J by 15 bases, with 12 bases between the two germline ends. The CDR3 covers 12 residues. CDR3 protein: CASSLSEGAPFF. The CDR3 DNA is TGTGCCAGCAGTTTATCGGAGGGGGCCCCGTTCTTC.

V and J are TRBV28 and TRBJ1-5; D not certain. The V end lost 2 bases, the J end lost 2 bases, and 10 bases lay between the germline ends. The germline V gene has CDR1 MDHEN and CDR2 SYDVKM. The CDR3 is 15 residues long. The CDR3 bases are TGTGCCAGCAGTTTACCTCTAGGAGGCAATCAGCCCCAGCATTTT. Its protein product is CASSLPLGGNQPQHF. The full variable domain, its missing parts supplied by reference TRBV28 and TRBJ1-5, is DVKVTQSSRYLVKRTGEKVFLECVQDMDHENMFWYRQDPGLGLRLIYFSYDVKMKEKGDIPEGYSVSREKKERFSLILESASTNQTSMYLCASSLPLGGNQPQHFGDGTRLSIL.

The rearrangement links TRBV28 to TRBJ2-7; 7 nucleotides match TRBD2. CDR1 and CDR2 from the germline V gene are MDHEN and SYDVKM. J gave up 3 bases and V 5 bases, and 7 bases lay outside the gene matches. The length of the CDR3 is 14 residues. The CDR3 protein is CASSEASGRYEQYF. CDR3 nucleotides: TGTGCCAGCAGTGAAGCTAGCGGCCGCTACGAGCAGTACTTC.

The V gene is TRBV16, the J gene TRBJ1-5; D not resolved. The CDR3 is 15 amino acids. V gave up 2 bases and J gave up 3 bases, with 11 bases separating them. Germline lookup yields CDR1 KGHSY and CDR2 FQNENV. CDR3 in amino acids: CASSQTQQPNQPQHF. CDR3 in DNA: TGTGCCAGCAGCCAAACACAACAGCCCAATCAGCCCCAGCATTTT.

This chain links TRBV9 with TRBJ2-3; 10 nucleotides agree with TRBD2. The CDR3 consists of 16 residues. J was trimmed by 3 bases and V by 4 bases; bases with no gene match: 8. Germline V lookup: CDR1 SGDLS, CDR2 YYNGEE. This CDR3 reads CASSRTSGKGTDTQYF. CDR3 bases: TGTGCCAGCAGCCGAACTAGCGGGAAGGGGACAGATACGCAGTATTTT.

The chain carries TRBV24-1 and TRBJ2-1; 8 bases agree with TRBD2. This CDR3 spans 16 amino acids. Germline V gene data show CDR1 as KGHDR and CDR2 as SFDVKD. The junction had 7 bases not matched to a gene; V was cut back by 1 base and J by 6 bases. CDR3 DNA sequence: TGTGCCACCAGTGATTTACCCGGGAGGGCGGGCAATGAGCAGTTCTTC. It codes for CATSDLPGRAGNEQFF.

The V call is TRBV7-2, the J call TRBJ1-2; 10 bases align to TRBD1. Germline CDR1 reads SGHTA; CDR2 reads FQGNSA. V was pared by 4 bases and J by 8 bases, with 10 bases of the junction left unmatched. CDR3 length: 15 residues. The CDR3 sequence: CASSSSRGQGIGYTF. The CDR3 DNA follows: TGTGCCAGCAGCTCCTCGAGGGGACAGGGGATAGGCTACACCTTC.

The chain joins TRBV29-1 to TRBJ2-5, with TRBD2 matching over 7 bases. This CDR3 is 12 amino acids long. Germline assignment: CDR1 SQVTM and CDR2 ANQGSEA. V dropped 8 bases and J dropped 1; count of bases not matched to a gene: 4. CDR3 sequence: CSTGTTQETQYF. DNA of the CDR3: TGCAGCACCGGGACTACCCAAGAGACCCAGTACTTC.

The CDR3 nucleotides are TGTGCCAGCAGCCAAGCGGTGGGAGAAGGTGGGGCCAACGTCCTGACTTTC. Its protein product is CASSQAVGEGGANVLTF. The rearrangement joins TRBV3-1 (or the pseudogene TRBV3-2) to TRBJ2-6, with a tentative D call TRBD2 (5 bases). In germline, CDR1 is LGHDT, CDR2 YNNKEL (reference sequence). CDR3 length equals 17 residues. V was pared by 1 base and J by 3 bases, with 13 bases between.

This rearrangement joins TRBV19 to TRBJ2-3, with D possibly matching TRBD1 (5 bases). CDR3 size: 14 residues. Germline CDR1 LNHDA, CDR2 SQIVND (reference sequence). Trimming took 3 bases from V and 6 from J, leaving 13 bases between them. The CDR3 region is CASSMKGSGDTQYF. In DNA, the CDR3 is TGTGCCAGTAGTATGAAGGGGTCAGGGGATACGCAGTATTTT.

The CDR3 protein is CSVVSGGAKNIQYF. In nucleotides, the CDR3 is TGCAGCGTTGTCTCAGGGGGGGCCAAAAACATTCAGTACTTC. The V gene is TRBV29-1, the J gene TRBJ2-4, with a tentative D call TRBD1 (7 bases). This CDR3 has 14 amino acids. V gave up 4 bases and J gave up 1 base, with 11 bases separating them. Germline V gene sequence: CDR1 SQVTM, CDR2 ANQGSEA. The entire variable domain, with the rest obtained from reference TRBV29-1 and TRBJ2-4, is as follows: SAVISQKPSRDICQRGTSLTIQCQVDSQVTMMFWYRQQPGQSLTLIATANQGSEATYESGFVIDKFPISRPNLTFSTLTVSNMSPEDSSIYLCSVVSGGAKNIQYFGAGTRLSVL.

As DNA, the CDR3 is TGTGCCAGCAGCCCATTACGAGGACTAGCGGGAAAGAGCTCCTACAATGAGCAGTTCTTC. This translates into CASSPLRGLAGKSSYNEQFF. The V gene is TRBV3-1 (or the pseudogene TRBV3-2), the J gene TRBJ2-1, with TRBD2 identical over 12 bases. Germline CDR1 and CDR2: LGHDT and YNNKEL (reference sequence). J lost 0 bases, V lost 4 bases, and 13 bases had no gene match. This CDR3 has 20 amino acids.

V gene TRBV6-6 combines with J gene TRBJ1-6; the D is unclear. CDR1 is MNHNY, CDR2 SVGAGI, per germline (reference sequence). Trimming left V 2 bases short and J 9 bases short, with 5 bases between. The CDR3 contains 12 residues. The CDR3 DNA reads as TGTGCCAGCAGTTACGACACTTCACCCCTCCACTTT. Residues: CASSYDTSPLHF.

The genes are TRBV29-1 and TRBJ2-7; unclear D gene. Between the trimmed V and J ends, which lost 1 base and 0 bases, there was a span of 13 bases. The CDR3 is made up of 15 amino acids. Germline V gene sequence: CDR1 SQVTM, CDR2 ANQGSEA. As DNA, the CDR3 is TGCAGCGTTGAAGCTGGCAAATTCAGCTCCTACGAGCAGTACTTC. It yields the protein CSVEAGKFSSYEQYF.

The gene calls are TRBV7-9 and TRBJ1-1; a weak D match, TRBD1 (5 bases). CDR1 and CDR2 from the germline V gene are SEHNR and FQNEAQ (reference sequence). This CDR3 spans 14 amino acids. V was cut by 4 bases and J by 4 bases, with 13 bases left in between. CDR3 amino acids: CASSSTGRLTEAFF. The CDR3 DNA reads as TGTGCCAGCAGCTCCACAGGACGGCTCACTGAAGCTTTCTTT.

The CDR3 DNA reads TGTGCCAGCAGTTTATCTTGGACAGCTATTAACTATGGCTACACCTTC. This gives the protein CASSLSWTAINYGYTF. The chain links TRBV28 to TRBJ1-2, with D possibly being TRBD1 (6 bases). This CDR3 comprises 16 residues. The V end lost 1 base, the J end lost 1 base, and 13 bases lay between the germline ends. Germline CDR1 is MDHEN and CDR2 is SYDVKM.

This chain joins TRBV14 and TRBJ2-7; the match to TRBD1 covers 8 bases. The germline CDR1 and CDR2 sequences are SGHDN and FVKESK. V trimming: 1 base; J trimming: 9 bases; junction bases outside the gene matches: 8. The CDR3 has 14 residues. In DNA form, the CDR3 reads TGTGCCAGCAGCCAAGGGATGACAGGGGTAGGGCAGTACTTC. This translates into CASSQGMTGVGQYF.

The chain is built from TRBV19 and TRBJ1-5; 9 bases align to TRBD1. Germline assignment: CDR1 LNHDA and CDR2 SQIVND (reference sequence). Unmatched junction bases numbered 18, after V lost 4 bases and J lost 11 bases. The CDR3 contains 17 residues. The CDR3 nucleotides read TGTGCCAGTAGTAACCTAGGGGACAGGGTTTCCGGAGGGGCCCAGCATTTT. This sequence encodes CASSNLGDRVSGGAQHF.

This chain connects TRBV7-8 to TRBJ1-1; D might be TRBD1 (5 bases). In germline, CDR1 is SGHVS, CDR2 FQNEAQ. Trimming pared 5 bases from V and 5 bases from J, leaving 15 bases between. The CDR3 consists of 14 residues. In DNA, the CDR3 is TGTGCCAGCAGCCTCCGGGGGTGGAGGACTGAAGCTTTCTTT. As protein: CASSLRGWRTEAFF.

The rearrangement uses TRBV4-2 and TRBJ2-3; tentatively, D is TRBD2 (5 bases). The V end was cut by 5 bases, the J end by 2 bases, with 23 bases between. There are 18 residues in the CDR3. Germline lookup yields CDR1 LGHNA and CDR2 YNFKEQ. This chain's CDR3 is CASSALTIGGRSTDTQYF. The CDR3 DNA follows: TGTGCCAGCAGCGCCTTGACTATAGGCGGACGGTCCACAGATACGCAGTATTTT.

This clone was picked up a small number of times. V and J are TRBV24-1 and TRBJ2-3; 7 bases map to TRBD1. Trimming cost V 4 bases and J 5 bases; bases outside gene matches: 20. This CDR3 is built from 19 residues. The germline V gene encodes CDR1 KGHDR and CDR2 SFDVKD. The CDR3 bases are TGTGCCACCAGTGACTCACAGGGGAGCCGGAACGGGCAGGGAGATACGCAGTATTTT. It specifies CATSDSQGSRNGQGDTQYF.

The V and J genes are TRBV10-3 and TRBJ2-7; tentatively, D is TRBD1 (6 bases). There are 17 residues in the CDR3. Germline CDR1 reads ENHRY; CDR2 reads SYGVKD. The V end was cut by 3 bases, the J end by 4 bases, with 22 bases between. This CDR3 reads CAISDPELAQRGYEQYF. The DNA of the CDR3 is TGTGCCATCAGTGATCCGGAACTGGCCCAGAGGGGGTACGAGCAGTACTTC.

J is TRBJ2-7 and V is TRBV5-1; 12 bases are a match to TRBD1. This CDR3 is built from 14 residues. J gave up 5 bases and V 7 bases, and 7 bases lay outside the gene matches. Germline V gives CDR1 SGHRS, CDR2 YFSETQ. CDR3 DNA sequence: TGCGCCAGCGGAACCGGGACAGGGGGCGACGAGCAGTACTTC. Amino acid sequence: CASGTGTGGDEQYF. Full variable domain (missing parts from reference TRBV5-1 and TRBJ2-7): KAGVTQTPRYLIKTRGQQVTLSCSPISGHRSVSWYQQTPGQGLQFLFEYFSETQRNKGNFPGRFSGRQFSNSRSEMNVSTLELGDSALYLCASGTGTGGDEQYFGPGTRLTVT.